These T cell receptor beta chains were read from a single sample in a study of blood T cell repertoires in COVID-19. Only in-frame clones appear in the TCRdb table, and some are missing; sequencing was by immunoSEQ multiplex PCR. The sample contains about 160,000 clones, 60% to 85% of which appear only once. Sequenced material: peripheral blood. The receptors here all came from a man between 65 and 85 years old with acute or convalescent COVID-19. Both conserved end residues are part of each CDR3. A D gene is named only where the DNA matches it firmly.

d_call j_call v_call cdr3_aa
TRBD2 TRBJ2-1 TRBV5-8 CASSLDSGGVNEQFF
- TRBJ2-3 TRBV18 CASSPGTSTDTQYF
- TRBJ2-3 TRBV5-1 CASSLTGTDTQYF
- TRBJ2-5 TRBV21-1 CASSKLGERVFRGTFGETQYF
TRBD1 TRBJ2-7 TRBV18 CASSPNRGLYEQYF
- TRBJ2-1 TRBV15 CATSRDGAEQFF
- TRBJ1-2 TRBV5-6 CASSLWGDYGYTF
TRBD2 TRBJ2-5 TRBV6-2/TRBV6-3 CASSQGLAGAPHQETQYF
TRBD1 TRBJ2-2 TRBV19 CASSIVSWEGQGRTGELFF
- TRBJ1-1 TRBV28 CASTTPGGVNTEAFF
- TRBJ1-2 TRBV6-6 CASSYSSVGMDGYTF
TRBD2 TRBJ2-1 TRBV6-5 CASSSGLAGRENEQFF
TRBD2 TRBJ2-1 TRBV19 CASSQTSGGAFGPNEQFF
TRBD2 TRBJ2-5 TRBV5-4 CASSSGPTSGRGETQYF
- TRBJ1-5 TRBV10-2 CASSEGATSQPQHF
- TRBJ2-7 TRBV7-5 CVRSLEGDRSSYEQYF
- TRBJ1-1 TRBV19 CASRSRGNTEAFF
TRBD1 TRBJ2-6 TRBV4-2 CASSQAVRGTGHSGANVLTF
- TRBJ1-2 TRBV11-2 CASSLTKFNYGYTF
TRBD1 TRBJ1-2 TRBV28 CASSSTGGRDYGYTF
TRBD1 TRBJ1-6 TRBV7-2 CASSLRQGNSPLHF
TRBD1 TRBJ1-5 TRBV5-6 CASSMGQWGSGAQHF
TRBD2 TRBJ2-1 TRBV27 CASSLQTSGGAYEQFF
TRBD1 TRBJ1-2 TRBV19 CASSINLQQGGYTF
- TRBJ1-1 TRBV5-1 CASSLFGRGNTEAFF
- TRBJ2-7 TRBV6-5 CASSWQQGRSYEQYF
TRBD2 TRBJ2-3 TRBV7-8 CASSLPGGPDTQYF
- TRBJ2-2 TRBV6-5 CASSRRLDSGGELFF
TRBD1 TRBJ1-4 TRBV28 CASSLTGTRTNEKLFF
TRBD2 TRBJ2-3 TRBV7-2 CASSLRLAGGKGDTQYF
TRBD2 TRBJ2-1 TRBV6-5 CASSYRTSGRNEQFF
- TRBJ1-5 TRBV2 CASGGDSNQPQHF
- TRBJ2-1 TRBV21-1 CASSIPGSHSTGDEQFF